These 23 T cell receptor beta chains originate from one sample sequenced in a study of breast tumors, draining lymph nodes, adjacent tissues. TCRdb passed the multiplex PCR reads through MiXCR, listing each CDR3 protein once. The sample has about 270,000 distinct CDR3 sequences; roughly 31% are singletons. Samples came from axillary lymph nodes draining the breast cancer. The specimen was axillary lymph node tissue. These receptors were collected from a female donor with breast cancer. Some clones in this sample may be carry-over from other donors' samples.

At least ten counts were recorded for this clonotype. This chain links TRBV19 with TRBJ2-2, with 8 positions matching TRBD1. V was pared by 3 bases and J by 5 bases, with 8 bases of the junction left unmatched. The germline V gene has CDR1 LNHDA and CDR2 SQIVND (reference sequence). The CDR3 covers 16 residues. This CDR3 is CASSIPQGASTGELFF. CDR3 coding DNA: TGTGCCAGTAGTATCCCCCAGGGGGCATCGACCGGGGAGCTGTTTTTT.

About this clonotype itself: A much larger clone sits a single nucleotide away, making a read error possible. The chain joins TRBV5-6 to TRBJ2-1; D gene ambiguous. The CDR3 extends over 13 amino acids. CDR1 SGHDT and CDR2 YYEEEE come from the germline V gene. CDR3 amino acids: CASSGRAHESESF. The CDR3 DNA reads TGTGCCAGCAGCGGACGAGCCCACGAGTCAGAGTCCTTC.

This clonotype showed up many times. The chain links TRBV5-1 to TRBJ2-3; D perhaps matches TRBD2 (6 bases). Trimming removed 4 bases from V and 4 bases from J, with 16 bases in between. The CDR3 runs to 15 residues. Looked up from germline, CDR1 is SGHRS and CDR2 is YFSETQ. The CDR3 nucleotides are TGCGCCAGCAGCCTTACTAGCAATCGGGCAGATACGCAGTATTTT. It specifies CASSLTSNRADTQYF.

Of note for this clonotype: A much larger clone differs from this one at a single base, so this may be a read error. The rearrangement joins TRBV11-2 to TRBJ2-5; D tentatively fits TRBD1 or TRBD2 (5 bases each). Looked up from germline, CDR1 is SGHAT and CDR2 is FQNNGV. This CDR3 comprises 15 residues. Trimming took off 1 base at V and 5 bases at J, with 14 bases between the two ends. The CDR3 DNA sequence: TGTGCCAGCAGCTTAGTTGCCGGGGCTTGGGAGACCCAGTACTTC. It specifies CASSLVAGAWETQYF.

This clonotype was counted ten times or more. The chain employs TRBV30 and TRBJ2-1; D unclear. Per germline, CDR1 GTSNPN and CDR2 SVGIG (reference sequence). V lost 6 bases, J lost 7 bases, and 10 bases lay in between. The CDR3 totals 11 residues. CDR3 sequence reads: CACKTFNEQFF. CDR3 DNA: TGTGCCTGCAAGACCTTTAATGAGCAGTTCTTC.

On this clonotype itself: The CDR3 carries no conserved terminal phenylalanine or tryptophan, so it likely arises from a read error. The rearrangement uses TRBV20-1 and TRBJ2-5; TRBD2 agrees at 7 bases. This CDR3 is 17 amino acids long. CDR1 is DFQATT and CDR2 is SNEGSKA in the germline V gene (reference sequence). CDR3 loop: CSARDRLTGGAVETQYL. CDR3 nucleotides: TGCAGCGCTAGAGATCGGTTGACGGGAGGCGCGGTAGAGACCCAGTACCTC.

Regarding this clonotype: A read error is possible here, since a much larger clone lies one base away. V and J are TRBV6-6 and TRBJ2-1; 8 nucleotides match TRBD2. The CDR3 covers 15 residues. CDR1 is MNHNY and CDR2 is SVGAGI in the germline V gene (reference sequence). The CDR3 loop is CASSSGGLSYNGQFF. The CDR3 DNA is TGTGCCAGCAGTAGCGGGGGTCTTTCCTACAATGGGCAGTTCTTC.

Many counts were recorded for this clonotype. The V call is TRBV6-4, the J call TRBJ2-3; no firm D call. The germline V gene has CDR1 MRHNA and CDR2 SNTAGT. Deletions cut 6 bases from V and 5 bases from J, with 12 bases between. The CDR3 has 13 residues. CDR3 protein: CASRALGGDTQYF. The CDR3, as DNA: TGTGCCAGCAGAGCATTAGGTGGAGATACGCAGTATTTT.

The genes are TRBV6-1 and TRBJ2-1; 9 bases agree with TRBD2. This CDR3 is built from 16 residues. Germline loops: CDR1 MNHNS, CDR2 SASEGT. V gave up 3 bases and J gave up 7 bases; unmatched junction bases: 10. The CDR3 bases are TGTGCCAGCAGTGATAGAAGTAGCGGGAGTGGTAATGAGCAGTTCTTC. As protein: CASSDRSSGSGNEQFF.

This clonotype was observed a handful of times. The rearrangement joins TRBV3-1 to TRBJ2-2; possibly TRBD2 for D (6 bases). This CDR3 contains 16 residues. Trimming left V 1 base short and J 5 bases short, with 14 bases between. Germline loops: CDR1 LGHDT, CDR2 YNNKEL (reference sequence). The CDR3: CASSQGHGRGTGELFF. CDR3 DNA sequence: TGTGCCAGCAGCCAAGGTCACGGGAGAGGGACCGGGGAGCTGTTTTTT.

The chain links TRBV29-1 to TRBJ2-1, with TRBD2 identical over 9 bases. This CDR3 has 13 amino acids. Germline CDR1 reads SQVTM; CDR2 reads ANQGSEA. V shed 6 bases, J shed 14 bases, and the junction held 14 bases outside the gene matches. The CDR3 protein is CSVLLMWREGEFF. The CDR3, as DNA: TGCAGCGTCCTACTAATGTGGCGGGAGGGAGAGTTCTTC.

This clonotype was counted at least ten times. The junction departs from the called germline gene at one end, perhaps through a read error. The V gene is TRBV2, the J gene TRBJ1-2, with TRBD1 as a possible D gene (6 bases). This CDR3 spans 12 amino acids. Germline assignment: CDR1 SNHLY and CDR2 FYNNEI. The CDR3 loop reads CASSVGGRVNIF. The CDR3 coding sequence is TGTGCCAGCAGTGTGGGGGGCAGGGTAAACATCTTC.

Ten or more counts support this clonotype. The chain carries TRBV7-9 and TRBJ2-2; D might be TRBD2 (6 bases). V was trimmed by 1 base and J by 6 bases, leaving 12 bases between them. The germline CDR1 and CDR2 sequences are SEHNR and FQNEAQ (reference sequence). The CDR3 has 15 residues. The CDR3 protein is CASSLGRERAGELFF. Written as DNA, the CDR3 is TGTGCCAGCAGCTTAGGTCGGGAGCGAGCCGGGGAGCTGTTTTTT. The complete variable domain, with remaining parts taken from reference TRBV7-9 and TRBJ2-2, reads DTGVSQNPRHKITKRGQNVTFRCDPISEHNRLYWYRQTLGQGPEFLTYFQNEAQLEKSRLLSDRFSAERPKGSFSTLEIQRTEQGDSAMYLCASSLGRERAGELFFGEGSRLTVL.

This clonotype has ten or more counts. The chain joins TRBV7-6 to TRBJ2-7; D may be TRBD2 (6 bases). The length of the CDR3 is 14 residues. The germline V gene encodes CDR1 SGHVS and CDR2 FNYEAQ. V lost 3 bases and J lost 6, with 15 bases in between. CDR3 in DNA: TGTGCCAGCAGCTTTACCGGGACTGAGGTCGAGCAGTACTTC. Its translation: CASSFTGTEVEQYF.

In this sample, this clonotype turned up many times. This chain uses TRBV7-2 with TRBJ2-3; D is perhaps TRBD1 (5 bases). Trimming cost V 0 bases and J 5 bases, with 18 bases left between them. The CDR3 extends over 17 amino acids. CDR1 is SGHTA and CDR2 is FQGNSA in the germline V gene. CDR3 DNA: TGTGCCAGCAGCTTAGCGTTAGGGGCCAGAGTCGGAGATACGCAGTATTTT. It is translated as CASSLALGARVGDTQYF.

This clonotype was picked up many times. The V and J genes are TRBV5-1 and TRBJ2-3, with unresolved D. CDR3 length: 13 amino acids. The ends were cut back, 2 bases at V and 2 bases at J, with 6 bases in the middle. The germline gives CDR1 SGHRS, CDR2 YFSETQ. The CDR3 region is CASSFKPTDTQYF. The CDR3 coding sequence is TGCGCCAGCAGCTTTAAGCCCACAGATACGCAGTATTTT.

Note on this clonotype: Being one base from a much bigger clone, this may be a read error. V usage is TRBV20-1 and J usage is TRBJ1-4; perhaps TRBD1 as D (5 bases). This CDR3 is built from 13 residues. Germline CDR1 reads DFQATT; CDR2 reads SNEGSKA (reference sequence). The CDR3 sequence: CSARLWDGEELFF. The CDR3 DNA reads TGCAGTGCTAGACTGTGGGACGGTGAAGAACTGTTTTTT.

Remarks on this clonotype: This may arise from a read error, as a much more abundant clone is one base away. The genes are TRBV28 and TRBJ2-7; 9 bases fit TRBD1. Germline V gives CDR1 MDHEN, CDR2 SYDVKM. Trimming took 4 bases from V and 5 from J; bases not matched to a gene: 9. This CDR3 comprises 15 residues. The CDR3 bases are TGTGCCAGCAGTTCAGATGGACAGGGGACCCACGAGCAGTACTTC. Its protein is CASSSDGQGTHEQYF.

This clonotype was counted a few times. The chain links TRBV6-5 to TRBJ2-1; 13 bases agree with TRBD2. With V trimmed by 2 bases and J by 6 bases, 7 bases remained unmatched. In germline, CDR1 is MNHEY, CDR2 SVGAGI. The CDR3 spans 17 residues. This CDR3 is CASSYANGLAGVNEQFF. The CDR3 region has the DNA TGTGCCAGCAGTTACGCGAACGGACTAGCGGGAGTCAATGAGCAGTTCTTC.

This clonotype was counted a single time. A much larger clone sits a single nucleotide away, making a read error possible. The chain uses TRBV5-4 and TRBJ2-7; D not resolved. CDR3 length equals 13 residues. CDR1 is SGHNT and CDR2 is YYREEE in the germline V gene (reference sequence). The CDR3, as DNA: TGTGCCAGCAGCCCCCGCAGCTCCTACGAGCAGTGCTTC. Its translation is CASSPRSSYEQCF.

The chain is built from TRBV6-1 and TRBJ2-5; TRBD2 agrees at 11 bases. J gave up 2 bases and V 10 bases, and 18 bases lay outside the gene matches. The length of the CDR3 is 18 residues. CDR1 and CDR2 (germline): MNHNS, SASEGT. CDR3 coding DNA: TGTGCCATCCGGGGGACCCAACTAGCGGGAGTGGTACAAGAGACCCAGTACTTC. It specifies CAIRGTQLAGVVQETQYF.

Note on this clonotype: With a much larger clone just one base away, this may be a read error. The V gene is TRBV6-1, the J gene TRBJ2-6, with TRBD1 as a possible D gene (5 bases). This CDR3 is 16 amino acids long. Germline V gene sequence: CDR1 MNHNS, CDR2 SASEGT. The CDR3 is CASSAQDHSGANVPTF. As DNA, the CDR3 is TGTGCCAGCAGTGCCCAGGACCACTCTGGGGCCAACGTCCCGACTTTC.

This clonotype was detected ten times or more. The V and J genes are TRBV6-1 and TRBJ1-3; D is perhaps TRBD1 (6 bases). Trimming removed 5 bases at V and 4 bases at J, with 9 bases between. Germline assignment: CDR1 MNHNS and CDR2 SASEGT. This CDR3 region has 13 residues. CDR3 loop: CASSRGQGNTIYF. DNA for the CDR3: TGTGCCAGCAGTCGTGGACAGGGAAACACCATATATTTT.